Given below is one TCR beta chain in context. Its antigen is not known. This sample is part of a study of CD8+ T cells in alopecia areata. Study-wide background: The drug, oral tofacitinib, was given to treated patients at 5 to 10 mg twice daily. The investigators scored severity in treated patients by the percentage of affected scalp area.

CDR1 is SNHLY, CDR2 FYNNEI, per germline. V lost 8 bases, J lost 0 bases, and 13 bases lay in between. The CDR3 runs to 15 residues. Whole-study findings and limits: Lesional scalp exceeded normal scalp in clonality, especially in alopecia totalis/universalis.

The sequencing template was cDNA reverse transcribed from extracted RNA. Only in-frame clones appear in the TCRdb table, and some are missing; sequencing was by immunoSEQ multiplex PCR. In the table there are about 110,000 clones, approximately 54% of which are singletons. The treatment here: oral pan-JAK inhibitor, 5-10 mg twice daily. The chain is built from TRBV2 and TRBJ2-2; D remains unclear. This specimen consisted of CD8+ T cells sorted from blood, obtained at week 24, from a patient treated with tofacitinib. The clonotype originates from a human donor with alopecia areata. As DNA, the CDR3 is TGTGCCAGCCACGTCGGCGGCACGAACACCGGGGAGCTGTTTTTT. This codes for CASHVGGTNTGELFF.